The 29 T cell receptor beta chains below all came from one sample that was sequenced in a study of cytomegalovirus exposure and HLA in healthy donors. The PCR ran on 60 Vbeta and 13 Jbeta primers. The method was immunoSEQ multiplex PCR; TCRdb's version includes in-frame clones alone and lacks a portion of them. The sample includes around 70,000 clones, approximately 70% of them seen just once. The specimen sequenced was PBMCs. The receptor set was obtained from a man between 60 and 75 years old in good health and CMV-seropositive.

V usage is TRBV6-5 and J usage is TRBJ1-1; possibly TRBD1 for D (6 bases). V lost 2 bases, J lost 8 bases, and 15 bases lay in between. The CDR3 extends over 14 amino acids. From germline, CDR1 is MNHEY and CDR2 SVGAGI. The CDR3 DNA follows: TGTGCCAGCAGTTACCCGGGCCCCAGGGGAGAAGCTTTCTTT. It specifies CASSYPGPRGEAFF.

This chain joins TRBV7-9 and TRBJ2-3; D may be TRBD2 (5 bases). Trimming left V 4 bases short and J 3 bases short, with 26 bases between. The CDR3 has 19 amino acids. Per germline, CDR1 SEHNR and CDR2 FQNEAQ (reference sequence). The CDR3 reads CASSSPLDLMGRTTDTQYF. CDR3 coding DNA: TGTGCCAGCAGCTCACCACTAGATCTTATGGGCAGAACAACAGATACGCAGTATTTT. Variable domain in full (rest from reference TRBV7-9 and TRBJ2-3): DTGVSQNPRHKITKRGQNVTFRCDPISEHNRLYWYRQTLGQGPEFLTYFQNEAQLEKSRLLSDRFSAERPKGSFSTLEIQRTEQGDSAMYLCASSSPLDLMGRTTDTQYFGPGTRLTVL.

The chain combines TRBV11-2 with TRBJ2-2; 8 nucleotides line up with TRBD2. The V and J ends lost 2 bases and 5 bases, in that order; junction bases with no gene match: 4. The CDR3 covers 15 residues. Germline V lookup: CDR1 SGHAT, CDR2 FQNNGV. The CDR3 coding sequence is TGTGCCAGCAGCTTAACGGGAGGGGGTACCGGGGAGCTGTTTTTT. Translation gives CASSLTGGGTGELFF.

The chain's CDR3 is CASRPARGLVTEAFF. CDR3 DNA sequence: TGCGCCAGCAGGCCTGCCAGGGGTTTGGTTACTGAAGCTTTCTTT. This chain links TRBV4-3 with TRBJ1-1, with D maybe TRBD1 (6 bases). The germline V and J ends were trimmed by 6 bases and 5 bases, with 19 bases remaining between them. The germline gives CDR1 LGHNA, CDR2 YSLEER. The length of the CDR3 is 15 residues.

This chain links TRBV19 with TRBJ2-3; 9 nucleotides agree with TRBD2. The germline V gene encodes CDR1 LNHDA and CDR2 SQIVND (reference sequence). CDR3 length: 18 residues. The trim removed 0 bases at V and 3 bases at J, leaving 10 bases unmatched. The CDR3 nucleotides are TGTGCCAGTAGTATAGACGCCTTGGGGGCGGGGGGGACAGATACGCAGTATTTT. Its translation: CASSIDALGAGGTDTQYF.

This clone is a singleton in its sample. The chain employs TRBV27 and TRBJ1-2, with no clear D. Germline V gives CDR1 MNHEY, CDR2 SMNVEV (reference sequence). Deletions cut 3 bases from V and 11 bases from J, with 19 bases between. The CDR3 contains 14 residues. In nucleotides, the CDR3 is TGTGCCAGCAGTTTGAAGAGCGGGAGAAGTATTTACACCTTC. Amino acid sequence: CASSLKSGRSIYTF.

This chain links TRBV2 with TRBJ2-7; tentatively, D is TRBD1 (6 bases). CDR1 is SNHLY and CDR2 is FYNNEI in the germline V gene. Trimming left V 2 bases short and J 0 bases short, with 8 bases between. The CDR3 is made up of 14 amino acids. CDR3 amino acids: CASSETGNSYEQYF. CDR3 DNA sequence: TGTGCCAGCAGTGAAACAGGGAACTCCTACGAGCAGTACTTC.

This clone has a handful of counts. The chain recombines TRBV6-6 with TRBJ1-1; 8 bases align to TRBD1. Germline-derived CDR1 and CDR2 are MNHNY and SVGAGI (reference sequence). V dropped 4 bases and J dropped 3; count of bases not matched to a gene: 1. The CDR3 spans 13 residues. The CDR3 region is CASSLGQDTEAFF. As DNA, the CDR3 is TGTGCCAGCAGTTTGGGACAGGACACTGAAGCTTTCTTT.

J is TRBJ2-3 and V is TRBV7-7, with 13 bases fitting TRBD2. Germline V gene lookup returns CDR1 SSHAT and CDR2 FNYEAQ (reference sequence). The CDR3 is 17 amino acids. Losses at the gene ends were 3 bases for V and 0 bases for J; bases not matched to a gene: 3. CDR3 DNA sequence: TGTGCCAGCAGCTTGGGGACTAGCGGGGCTAGCACAGATACGCAGTATTTT. It encodes CASSLGTSGASTDTQYF. Full variable domain (outside the CDR3, taken from reference TRBV7-7 and TRBJ2-3): GAGVSQSPRYKVTKRGQDVTLRCDPISSHATLYWYQQALGQGPEFLTYFNYEAQPDKSGLPSDRFSAERPEGSISTLTIQRTEQRDSAMYRCASSLGTSGASTDTQYFGPGTRLTVL.

The rearrangement uses TRBV6-5 and TRBJ2-7; D may be TRBD1 (6 bases). The germline V gene encodes CDR1 MNHEY and CDR2 SVGAGI. This CDR3 comprises 13 residues. V lost 5 bases, J lost 4 bases, and 12 bases lay in between. In DNA form, the CDR3 reads TGTGCCAGCAGTCGGAAACAGGGATACGAGCAGTACTTC. It specifies CASSRKQGYEQYF.

This sequence joins TRBV11-3 and TRBJ2-1; 7 bases fit TRBD2. Per the germline V gene, CDR1 is SGHNT and CDR2 is YENEEA. The CDR3 spans 15 residues. With V trimmed by 6 bases and J by 4 bases, 9 bases remained unmatched. CDR3 region: CASSLEGGEYNEQFF. CDR3 DNA sequence: TGTGCCAGCAGTCTTGAGGGAGGGGAATACAATGAGCAGTTCTTC.

The table lists this clone with a count of one. The sample has other DNA sequences that encode this CDR3 too. The gene calls are TRBV9 and TRBJ2-3; the match to TRBD1 covers 7 bases. CDR3 length: 15 amino acids. Trimming removed 2 bases from V and 2 bases from J; junction bases left unmatched: 5. Germline-derived CDR1 and CDR2 are SGDLS and YYNGEE. Here the CDR3 DNA reads TGTGCCAGCAGCGTTGAGGGGGCCTCCACAGATACGCAGTATTTT. This encodes CASSVEGASTDTQYF.

This clone was recorded only once. The chain is built from TRBV28 and TRBJ2-7; the match to TRBD1 covers 7 bases. CDR3 length: 14 amino acids. With V trimmed by 5 bases and J by 3 bases, 7 bases remained unmatched. Looked up from germline, CDR1 is MDHEN and CDR2 is SYDVKM. In DNA, the CDR3 is TGTGCCAGCAGTCACCGACAGGGTATCTACGAGCAGTACTTC. Translation gives CASSHRQGIYEQYF.

The rearrangement links TRBV4-1 to TRBJ2-7, with TRBD1 matching 7 bases. The CDR3 sequence is 13 residues long. The germline CDR1 and CDR2 sequences are MGHRA and YSYEKL. Trimming cost V 3 bases and J 4 bases; bases outside gene matches: 3. The chain's CDR3 is CASSHPDRYEQYF. The CDR3 DNA is TGCGCCAGCAGCCACCCGGACAGGTACGAGCAGTACTTC.

The gene calls are TRBV6-6 and TRBJ1-1, with 9 bases identical to TRBD1. The germline gives CDR1 MNHNY, CDR2 SVGAGI (reference sequence). J gave up 7 bases and V 5 bases, and 8 bases lay outside the gene matches. The CDR3 totals 14 residues. The CDR3 DNA reads as TGTGCCAGCAGTCCAGGGACAGGGCGGGTTGAAGCTTTCTTT. Encoded protein: CASSPGTGRVEAFF.

Details on this clone: Compared with germline, one end of the junction differs, possibly owing to a read error. Different DNA sequences within this sample yield the same CDR3. The rearrangement joins TRBV30 to TRBJ1-2; weak D call: TRBD1 (6 bases). The CDR3 is 12 amino acids. The germline CDR1 and CDR2 sequences are GTSNPN and SVGIG (reference sequence). CDR3 sequence (DNA): TGTGCCTGGAGTGAGAGACAGGATGGTTACACCTTC. Its protein is CAWSERQDGYTF.

The rearrangement uses TRBV9 and TRBJ2-2; 7 positions match TRBD2. J lost 1 base, V lost 6 bases, and 3 bases had no gene match. CDR1 SGDLS and CDR2 YYNGEE come from the germline V gene. The CDR3 sequence is 14 residues long. CDR3 protein: CASTPGGNTGELFF. The CDR3 bases are TGTGCCAGCACCCCGGGGGGGAACACCGGGGAGCTGTTTTTT. Full variable domain (remainder filled in from reference TRBV9 and TRBJ2-2): DSGVTQTPKHLITATGQRVTLRCSPRSGDLSVYWYQQSLDQGLQFLIQYYNGEERAKGNILERFSAQQFPDLHSELNLSSLELGDSALYFCASTPGGNTGELFFGEGSRLTVL.

The V gene is TRBV19, the J gene TRBJ1-1; D remains ambiguous. The V gene lost 3 bases and the J gene lost 1 base, with 6 bases spanning the gap. This CDR3 spans 13 amino acids. From germline, CDR1 is LNHDA and CDR2 SQIVND (reference sequence). CDR3 region: CASSILENTEAFF. The CDR3 region has the DNA TGTGCCAGTAGTATTCTAGAGAACACTGAAGCTTTCTTT. Using reference TRBV19 and TRBJ1-1 for the parts outside the CDR3, the full variable domain is DGGITQSPKYLFRKEGQNVTLSCEQNLNHDAMYWYRQDPGQGLRLIYYSQIVNDFQKGDIAEGYSVSREKKESFPLTVTSAQKNPTAFYLCASSILENTEAFFGQGTRLTVV.

This clone is a singleton in its sample. The J gene is TRBJ2-1, the V gene TRBV5-1, with 7 bases that match TRBD1. V was pared by 1 base and J by 0 bases, with 4 bases of the junction left unmatched. Germline CDR1 is SGHRS and CDR2 is YFSETQ. The CDR3 sequence is 16 residues long. CDR3 in DNA: TGCGCCAGCAGCTTGTCTGGGGACAGCTCCTACAATGAGCAGTTCTTC. Protein sequence: CASSLSGDSSYNEQFF. Combining the CDR3 with reference TRBV5-1 and TRBJ2-1 gives the whole variable domain KAGVTQTPRYLIKTRGQQVTLSCSPISGHRSVSWYQQTPGQGLQFLFEYFSETQRNKGNFPGRFSGRQFSNSRSEMNVSTLELGDSALYLCASSLSGDSSYNEQFFGPGTRLTVL.

CDR3 nucleotide sequence: TGCGCCAGCAGGGGGTACGGACACTTGAACACTGAAGCTTTCTTT. Translation: CASRGYGHLNTEAFF. The rearrangement uses TRBV5-1 and TRBJ1-1; tentative D call: TRBD1 (5 bases). Germline loops: CDR1 SGHRS, CDR2 YFSETQ. V lost 5 bases, J lost 0 bases, and 14 bases lay in between. The CDR3 sequence is 15 residues long.

The gene calls are TRBV29-1 and TRBJ2-1, with D uncertain. The CDR3 covers 11 residues. Trimming took off 7 bases at V and 6 bases at J, with 10 bases between the two ends. Germline-derived CDR1 and CDR2 are SQVTM and ANQGSEA. CDR3 residues: CSGERGNEQFF. CDR3 nucleotides: TGCAGCGGAGAAAGAGGCAATGAGCAGTTCTTC.

The chain couples TRBV6-5 to TRBJ2-2, with D uncertain. V was trimmed by 2 bases and J by 4 bases, leaving 8 bases between them. CDR1 MNHEY and CDR2 SVGAGI come from the germline V gene. The CDR3 runs to 14 residues. The CDR3 DNA reads TGTGCCAGCAGTTACCGACAATTCACCGGGGAGCTGTTTTTT. It yields the protein CASSYRQFTGELFF.

The chain joins TRBV5-4 to TRBJ1-6; D is unresolved. Germline V lookup: CDR1 SGHNT, CDR2 YYREEE (reference sequence). This CDR3 spans 15 amino acids. V shed 4 bases and J shed 0 bases, with 8 bases lying between them. CDR3 bases: TGTGCCAGCAGCCCCGGTCACTCCTATAATTCACCCCTCCACTTT. It translates to CASSPGHSYNSPLHF.

The V call is TRBV28, the J call TRBJ1-6, with D unresolved. This CDR3 comprises 13 residues. Trimming took 8 bases from V and 7 from J, leaving 12 bases between them. CDR1 is MDHEN, CDR2 SYDVKM, per germline. The DNA for the CDR3 is TGTGCCAGCCTTGGGGAGCCAAATTCACCCCTCCACTTT. Translation: CASLGEPNSPLHF.

As DNA, the CDR3 is TGTGCCAGCAGGGACGGGCAGGGGGTATGGAATCAGCCCCAGCATTTT. It codes for CASRDGQGVWNQPQHF. The chain joins TRBV28 to TRBJ1-5; TRBD1 matches at 7 bases. CDR3 length: 16 residues. After removal of 6 bases from V and 4 bases from J, the junction contained 12 bases not matched to a gene. CDR1 is MDHEN and CDR2 is SYDVKM in the germline V gene. The entire variable domain, with the rest obtained from reference TRBV28 and TRBJ1-5, is as follows: DVKVTQSSRYLVKRTGEKVFLECVQDMDHENMFWYRQDPGLGLRLIYFSYDVKMKEKGDIPEGYSVSREKKERFSLILESASTNQTSMYLCASRDGQGVWNQPQHFGDGTRLSIL.

V gene TRBV7-2 combines with J gene TRBJ2-2; 8 bases fit TRBD2. V dropped 0 bases and J dropped 4; count of bases not matched to a gene: 1. CDR1 and CDR2 (germline): SGHTA, FQGNSA. The CDR3 covers 15 residues. This CDR3 is CASSLASGGTGELFF. The CDR3 DNA reads as TGTGCCAGCAGCTTAGCCAGCGGGGGCACCGGGGAGCTGTTTTTT. Full variable domain (rest looked up from reference TRBV7-2 and TRBJ2-2): GAGVSQSPSNKVTEKGKDVELRCDPISGHTALYWYRQSLGQGLEFLIYFQGNSAPDKSGLPSDRFSAERTGGSVSTLTIQRTQQEDSAVYLCASSLASGGTGELFFGEGSRLTVL.

V usage is TRBV2 and J usage is TRBJ2-4, with D uncertain. CDR1 is SNHLY, CDR2 FYNNEI, per germline. The V gene lost 8 bases and the J gene lost 4 bases, with 15 bases spanning the gap. The CDR3 length is 14 residues. The CDR3 spells CASRPNADKNIQYF. In nucleotides, the CDR3 is TGTGCCAGCCGACCCAACGCGGATAAAAACATTCAGTACTTC.

As concerns this clone: One junction end does not reproduce the germline sequence, and a read error may be involved. The J gene is TRBJ1-2, the V gene TRBV7-9; unclear D gene. The CDR3 is 14 residues long. CDR1 and CDR2 (germline): SEHNR, FQNEAQ (reference sequence). The CDR3 here is CSSSLGREVYGYTF. In nucleotides, the CDR3 is TGTTCCAGCAGCTTAGGGAGGGAGGTCTATGGCTACACCTTC.

The chain is built from TRBV27 and TRBJ2-7, with 8 nucleotides matching TRBD1. The CDR3 sequence is 14 residues long. After removal of 6 bases from V and 2 bases from J, the junction contained 6 bases not matched to a gene. Germline assignment: CDR1 MNHEY and CDR2 SMNVEV (reference sequence). In DNA, the CDR3 is TGTGCCAGCAGACCGGGACAGGCACCCTACGAGCAGTACTTC. It translates to CASRPGQAPYEQYF.